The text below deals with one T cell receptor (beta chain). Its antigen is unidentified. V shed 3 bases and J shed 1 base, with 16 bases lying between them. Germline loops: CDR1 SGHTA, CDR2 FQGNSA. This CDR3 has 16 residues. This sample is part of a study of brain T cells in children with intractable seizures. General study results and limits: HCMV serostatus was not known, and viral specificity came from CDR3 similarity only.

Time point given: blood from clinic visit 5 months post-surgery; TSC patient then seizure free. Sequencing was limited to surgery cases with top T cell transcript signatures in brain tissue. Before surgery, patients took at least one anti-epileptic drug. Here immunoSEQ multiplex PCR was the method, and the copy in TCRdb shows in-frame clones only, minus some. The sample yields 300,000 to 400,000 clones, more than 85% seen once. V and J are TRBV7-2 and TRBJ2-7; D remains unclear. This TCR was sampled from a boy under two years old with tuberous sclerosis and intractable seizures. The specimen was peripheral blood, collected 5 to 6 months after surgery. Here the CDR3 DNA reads TGTGCCAGCAGCTTTTTACCCAACGGGCCATCCTACGAGCAGTACTTC. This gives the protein CASSFLPNGPSYEQYF.